This entry features one T cell receptor (beta chain) sequence. Its specificity is not known. One base away lies a much larger clone, so this may be a sequencing read error. The sample belongs to a study of regulatory T cells in long-lasting Graves disease. Notes on the study in general: Persistent Graves' patients showed a TCR diversity that was lower than that of newly diagnosed ones. Results may be inaccurate due to the small sample size.

Investigators prepared the TCR beta libraries by applying iRepertoire HTBI primers and Arm-PCR of CDR3 regions. TCRdb independently ran MiXCR on the multiplex PCR reads; one entry per CDR3 protein. The table has 500,000 or so distinct CDR3 sequences, around 15% seen once. V was clipped by 2 bases and J by 11 bases; unmatched bases: 13. CDR3 length: 15 residues. CDR1 and CDR2 from the germline V gene are MNHEY and SMNVEV (reference sequence). The time point here: newly diagnosed GD, antithyroid drugs for less than 3 months. Extracted RNA from PBMCs served as the source of the TCR library. The data also belong to a second study, concerning T cells in Graves' hyperthyroidism and ophthalmopathy.

The sample here was peripheral blood mononuclear cells (PBMCs), taken at new diagnosis, from a patient treated with antithyroid drugs. This clonotype was obtained from a woman aged 50 to 60 with Graves disease. The chain joins TRBV27 to TRBJ2-5; 8 nucleotides line up with TRBD1. This chain's CDR3 is CASSLTQGAYNEQYF. The CDR3 nucleotides read TGTGCCAGCAGTTTAACGCAGGGGGCCTACAATGAGCAGTACTTC.